This T cell receptor (beta chain) is drawn from a study of patients and donors after allogeneic stem cell transplantation. Via MiXCR, TCRdb re-called the RT-PCR reads, giving one row per CDR3 protein. The data show 70,000 to 85,000 distinct CDR3 sequences, about 30% seen once. Germline V gene data show CDR1 as ENHRY and CDR2 as SYGVKD. The CDR3 length is 15 residues. J gave up 5 bases and V 4 bases, and 5 bases lay outside the gene matches. The rearrangement links TRBV10-3 to TRBJ2-1, with 10 bases that match TRBD1. The sequenced sample consisted of blood, either unsorted or a sorted T cell fraction (not recorded which). This clonotype was sampled from a human donor who was either an allogeneic HSCT recipient or a stem cell or donor lymphocyte infusion donor (not recorded which). It is not recorded whose cells these are; they may come from a transplant donor. CDR3 sequence reads: CAISVWDRGHNEQFF. The CDR3 DNA reads as TGTGCCATCAGTGTATGGGACAGGGGACACAATGAGCAGTTCTTC.